Here is one TCR beta chain with its context. This record belongs to a study of blood T cell repertoires in COVID-19. Study-level information: Researchers got acute and convalescent COVID-19 samples from the United States, Italy and Spain. T cells, B-cell-depleted T cells, or PBMCs supplied cDNA or gDNA.

Method: immunoSEQ multiplex PCR; TCRdb's copy keeps in-frame clones and lacks some. The sample shows 180,000 or so clones, more than 70% of them seen only once. Ages ranged from about 18 to 89 years, with residence in 20 to 30 US areas. Cohort assignment relied on participant-reported clinical history. Germline V gives CDR1 MGHRA, CDR2 YSYEKL. This CDR3 has 16 amino acids. Trimming removed 2 bases at V and 5 bases at J, with 15 bases between. This chain uses TRBV4-1 with TRBJ2-2, with D possibly matching TRBD1 (5 bases). Sequenced: PBMCs or T cells enriched from blood (not recorded which). The source is a woman in her thirties who had recovered from COVID-19. CDR3 DNA sequence: TGCGCCAGCAGCCAACTGGGGCCCCGTATAACCGGGGAGCTGTTTTTT. Its protein product is CASSQLGPRITGELFF.